This T cell receptor beta chain was sequenced during a study of neurological immune-mediated disorders. As to this clonotype: Its antigen remains unknown.

V lost 5 bases, J lost 4 bases, and 10 bases stayed unmatched. CDR3 length: 16 residues. The cDNA came from 5'RACE, which used 10-nucleotide random UMIs. TCRdb called the 5' RACE reads again in MiXCR, with one record for every CDR3 protein. Of roughly 49,000 distinct CDR3 sequences listed, roughly 13% were seen once; the top ten hold around 9%. Time point reported: longitudinal time-point 3. The unsorted libraries were prepared from 2 million PBMCs (stored at -80 C). Study outcomes and limitations: The most TCR clonal expansion was seen in HTLV-1-associated myelopathy, and the least was seen in multiple sclerosis, which fell below healthy controls.

Input material: PBMCs. The chain employs TRBV12-3 or TRBV12-4 and TRBJ2-3, with 9 bases fitting TRBD1. The source is a male donor with HTLV-1-associated myelopathy (HAM/TSP). The CDR3 loop reads CASSTPSGQGPDTQYF. The CDR3 nucleotides read TGTGCCAGCAGTACCCCCTCGGGACAGGGACCAGATACGCAGTATTTT.